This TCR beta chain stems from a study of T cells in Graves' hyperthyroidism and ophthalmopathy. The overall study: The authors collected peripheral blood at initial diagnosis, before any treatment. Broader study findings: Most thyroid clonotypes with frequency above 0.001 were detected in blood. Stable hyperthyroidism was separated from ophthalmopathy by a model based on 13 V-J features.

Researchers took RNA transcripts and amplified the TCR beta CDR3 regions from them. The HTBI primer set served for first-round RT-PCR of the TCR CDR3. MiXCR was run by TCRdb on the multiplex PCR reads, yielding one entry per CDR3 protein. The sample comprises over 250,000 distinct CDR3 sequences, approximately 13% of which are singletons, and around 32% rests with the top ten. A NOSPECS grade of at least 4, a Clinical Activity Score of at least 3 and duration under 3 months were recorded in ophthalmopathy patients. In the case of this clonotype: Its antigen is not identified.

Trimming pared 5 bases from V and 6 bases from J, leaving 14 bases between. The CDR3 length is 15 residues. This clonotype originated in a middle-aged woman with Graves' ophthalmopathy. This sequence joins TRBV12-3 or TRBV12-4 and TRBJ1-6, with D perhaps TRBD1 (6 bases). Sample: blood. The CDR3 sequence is CASSPQGNLNSPLHF. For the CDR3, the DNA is TGTGCCAGCAGTCCACAGGGAAACCTTAATTCACCCCTCCACTTT.